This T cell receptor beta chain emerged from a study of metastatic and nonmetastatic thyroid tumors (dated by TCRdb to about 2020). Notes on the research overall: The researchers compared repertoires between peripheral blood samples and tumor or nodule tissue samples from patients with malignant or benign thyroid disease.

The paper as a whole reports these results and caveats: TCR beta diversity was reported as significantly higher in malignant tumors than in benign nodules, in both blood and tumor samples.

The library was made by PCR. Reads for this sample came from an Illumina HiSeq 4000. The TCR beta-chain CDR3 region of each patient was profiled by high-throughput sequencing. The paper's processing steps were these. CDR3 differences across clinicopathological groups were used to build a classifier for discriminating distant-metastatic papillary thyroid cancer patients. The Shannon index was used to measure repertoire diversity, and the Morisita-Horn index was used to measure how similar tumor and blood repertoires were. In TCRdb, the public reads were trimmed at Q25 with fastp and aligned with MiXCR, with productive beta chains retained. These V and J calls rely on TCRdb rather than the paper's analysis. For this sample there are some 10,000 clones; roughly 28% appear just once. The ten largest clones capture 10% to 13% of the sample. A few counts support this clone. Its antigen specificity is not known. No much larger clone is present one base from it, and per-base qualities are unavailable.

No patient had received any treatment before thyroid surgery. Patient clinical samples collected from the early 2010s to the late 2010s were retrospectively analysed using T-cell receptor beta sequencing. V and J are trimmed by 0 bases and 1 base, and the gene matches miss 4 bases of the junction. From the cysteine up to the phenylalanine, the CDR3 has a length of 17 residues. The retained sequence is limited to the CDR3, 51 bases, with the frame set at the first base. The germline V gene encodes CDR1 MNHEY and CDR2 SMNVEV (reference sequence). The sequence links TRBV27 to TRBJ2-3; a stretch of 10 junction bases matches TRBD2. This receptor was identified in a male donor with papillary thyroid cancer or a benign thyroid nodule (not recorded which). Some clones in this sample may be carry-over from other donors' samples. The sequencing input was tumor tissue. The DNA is TGTGCCAGCAGTTTATCGTCGCTAGCGGGGGGCACAGATACGCAGTATTTT. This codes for CASSLSSLAGGTDTQYF.